Below, 29 T cell receptor beta chains from the same sample are listed, as sequenced in a study of OX40 agonist ivuxolimab in advanced cancers. TCRdb keeps only in-frame clones here, not all; method: immunoSEQ multiplex PCR. The table includes 84,000 or so clones, roughly 88% detected once. Material: CD4+ or CD8+ T cells sorted from blood, obtained in a trial of the OX40 agonist ivuxolimab. Receptors were obtained from an adult with an advanced solid tumor such as melanoma, head and neck, liver or kidney cancer.

This sequence joins TRBV5-8 and TRBJ2-7, with no clear D. Germline CDR1 and CDR2: SGHTS and YDEGEE. V dropped 4 bases and J dropped 4 bases, with 9 bases sitting between them. The CDR3 is made up of 12 amino acids. CDR3 loop: CASSPRVYEQYF. The CDR3 DNA follows: TGTGCCAGCAGCCCTAGGGTTTACGAGCAGTACTTC. The whole variable domain, filled in from reference TRBV5-8 and TRBJ2-7, reads EAGVTQSPTHLIKTRGQQATLRCSPISGHTSVYWYQQALGLGLQFLLWYDEGEERNRGNFPPRFSGRQFPNYSSELNVNALELEDSALYLCASSPRVYEQYFGPGTRLTVT.

J is TRBJ2-7 and V is TRBV19, with 11 bases fitting TRBD1. In germline, CDR1 is LNHDA, CDR2 SQIVND (reference sequence). This CDR3 is built from 16 residues. The V and J ends lost 6 bases and 4 bases, in that order; junction bases with no gene match: 11. The CDR3 bases are TGTGCCAGTAGCATGAGGGGGACAGGGGGATCTTACGAGCAGTACTTC. Its protein product is CASSMRGTGGSYEQYF.

The chain joins TRBV7-2 to TRBJ2-3; the match to TRBD2 covers 15 bases. The CDR3 is made up of 18 amino acids. Germline lookup yields CDR1 SGHTA and CDR2 FQGNSA. V lost 5 bases to trimming and J lost 1 base; unmatched junction nucleotides: 7. The CDR3 DNA sequence: TGTGCCAGCAGCCGGACTAGCGGGGGGGCAGGGGGCACAGATACGCAGTATTTT. Amino acids: CASSRTSGGAGGTDTQYF.

CDR3 bases: TGTGCCAGCGCCCGTGGGACAGGGAATCAGCCCCAGCATTTT. As protein: CASARGTGNQPQHF. J is TRBJ1-5 and V is TRBV27, with 9 bases fitting TRBD1. CDR1 and CDR2 (germline): MNHEY, SMNVEV (reference sequence). This CDR3 contains 14 residues. The J segment lost 4 bases and the V segment lost 8 bases, leaving 6 bases of the junction unmatched.

This chain uses TRBV30 with TRBJ1-6; D is perhaps TRBD1 (5 bases). The V and J ends lost 4 bases and 6 bases respectively, with 16 bases between them. Germline values: CDR1 GTSNPN, CDR2 SVGIG (reference sequence). The CDR3 is made up of 15 amino acids. CDR3 region: CAWKPLGGSNSPLHF. The CDR3 DNA sequence: TGTGCCTGGAAACCTCTTGGGGGGAGTAATTCACCCCTCCACTTT.

V usage is TRBV5-1 and J usage is TRBJ1-4; D unclear. Deletions cut 1 base from V and 8 bases from J, with 9 bases between. Germline V gives CDR1 SGHRS, CDR2 YFSETQ. This CDR3 comprises 13 residues. This CDR3 is CASSLFGGEKLFF. DNA of the CDR3: TGCGCCAGCAGCTTGTTCGGTGGGGAAAAACTGTTTTTT.

This clone was counted only a few times. This chain uses TRBV6-1 with TRBJ1-5; a weak D match, TRBD1 (5 bases). Trimming removed 7 bases at V and 11 bases at J, with 12 bases between. Germline V gene data show CDR1 as MNHNS and CDR2 as SASEGT. This CDR3 has 11 residues. The CDR3 loop reads CASTNRQSQHF. The CDR3 region has the DNA TGTGCCAGCACAAACCGACAGTCCCAGCATTTT.

The chain recombines TRBV27 with TRBJ1-5, with 7 bases that match TRBD1. The junction had 13 bases not matched to a gene; V was cut back by 3 bases and J by 5 bases. The CDR3 contains 17 residues. From germline, CDR1 is MNHEY and CDR2 SMNVEV (reference sequence). For the CDR3, the DNA is TGTGCCAGCAGTTTGACAGGGACCCTAGGGGGGCATCAGCCCCAGCATTTT. This gives the protein CASSLTGTLGGHQPQHF.

V and J are TRBV6-1 and TRBJ1-3; D unresolved. The CDR3 length is 15 residues. The ends were cut back, 7 bases at V and 0 bases at J, with 13 bases in the middle. Germline V gives CDR1 MNHNS, CDR2 SASEGT. The CDR3 region has the DNA TGTGCCAGCAATGCTGACCTGGGCTCTGGAAACACCATATATTTT. Its protein product is CASNADLGSGNTIYF.

The chain has TRBV28 and TRBJ2-7; D might be TRBD1 (5 bases). This CDR3 has 14 amino acids. Germline lookup yields CDR1 MDHEN and CDR2 SYDVKM. The V end was cut by 4 bases, the J end by 3 bases, with 13 bases between. CDR3 bases: TGTGCCAGCAGTTCCCTGACAGTATACTACGAGCAGTACTTC. Translation gives CASSSLTVYYEQYF.

This chain connects TRBV11-2 to TRBJ1-2; D gene uncertain. Germline-derived CDR1 and CDR2 are SGHAT and FQNNGV. This CDR3 is 14 amino acids long. V was shortened by 5 bases and J by 6 bases, with 16 bases between the two germline ends. In nucleotides, the CDR3 is TGTGCCAGCAGCCCCCACCGTCCCACAGATGGCTACACCTTC. Translation: CASSPHRPTDGYTF. The whole variable domain, filled in from reference TRBV11-2 and TRBJ1-2, reads EAGVAQSPRYKIIEKRQSVAFWCNPISGHATLYWYQQILGQGPKLLIQFQNNGVVDDSQLPKDRFSAERLKGVDSTLKIQPAKLEDSAVYLCASSPHRPTDGYTFGSGTRLTVV.

V usage is TRBV5-4 and J usage is TRBJ2-7; 9 nucleotides match TRBD1. CDR3 length equals 14 residues. J lost 3 bases, V lost 3 bases, and 4 bases had no gene match. Germline V CDR1 and CDR2: SGHNT, YYREEE (reference sequence). CDR3 region: CASSSRQGDYEQYF. The DNA for the CDR3 is TGTGCCAGCAGCTCCAGACAGGGGGACTACGAGCAGTACTTC.

V is TRBV5-1 and J is TRBJ1-4; tentatively, D is TRBD1 (5 bases). Germline CDR1 and CDR2: SGHRS and YFSETQ. This CDR3 region has 14 residues. Trimming removed 2 bases from V and 6 bases from J, with 11 bases in between. CDR3 DNA sequence: TGCGCCAGCAGCTTTCAGGGATCTGATGAAAAACTGTTTTTT. Residues: CASSFQGSDEKLFF.

This sequence joins TRBV18 and TRBJ1-1; D is unclear. The CDR3 covers 12 residues. Germline V gene sequence: CDR1 KGHSH, CDR2 LQKENI. Trimming removed 2 bases at V and 6 bases at J, with 7 bases between. CDR3 residues: CASSPGGAEAFF. As DNA, the CDR3 is TGTGCCAGCTCACCAGGTGGTGCTGAAGCTTTCTTT.

Concerning this clone: The germline gene is not matched at one end of the junction; a read error may be the cause. The V and J genes are TRBV7-7 and TRBJ2-5; perhaps TRBD2 as D (6 bases). Germline V CDR1 and CDR2: SSHAT, FNYEAQ (reference sequence). The CDR3 is 14 residues long. DNA for the CDR3: TGTGCTAGCAGCCCAACCCGGACTACAGAGACCCAGTACTTC. Protein: CASSPTRTTETQYF.

The rearrangement links TRBV19 to TRBJ1-1; 11 bases align to TRBD1. The CDR3 is made up of 14 amino acids. Germline V lookup: CDR1 LNHDA, CDR2 SQIVND (reference sequence). Trimming removed 10 bases from V and 9 bases from J; junction bases left unmatched: 13. The CDR3 sequence is CATGRGQGDPKAFF. DNA for the CDR3: TGTGCCACCGGGAGGGGACAGGGGGATCCTAAAGCTTTCTTT.

This clone was detected a few times. The J gene is TRBJ1-1, the V gene TRBV11-3; D is undetermined. V gave up 2 bases and J gave up 3 bases, with 7 bases separating them. CDR1 and CDR2 from the germline V gene are SGHNT and YENEEA. The CDR3 is 13 residues long. This chain's CDR3 is CASSLTPYTEAFF. In DNA form, the CDR3 reads TGTGCCAGCAGCTTAACGCCCTACACTGAAGCTTTCTTT. The full variable domain, in which reference TRBV11-3 and TRBJ1-1 provide the parts outside the CDR3, is EAGVVQSPRYKIIEKKQPVAFWCNPISGHNTLYWYLQNLGQGPELLIRYENEEAVDDSQLPKDRFSAERLKGVDSTLKIQPAELGDSAVYLCASSLTPYTEAFFGQGTRLTVV.

J is TRBJ1-2 and V is TRBV5-1; D is ambiguous. V was clipped by 0 bases and J by 10 bases, with 7 bases between them. The germline gives CDR1 SGHRS, CDR2 YFSETQ. The CDR3 loop spans 11 amino acids. CDR3 residues: CASSLDRVYTF. Here the CDR3 DNA reads TGCGCCAGCAGCTTGGACAGAGTCTACACCTTC.

The rearrangement links TRBV11-2 to TRBJ2-3; 11 positions match TRBD1. V lost 5 bases and J lost 5; bases outside the gene matches: 12. The length of the CDR3 is 17 residues. Germline loops: CDR1 SGHAT, CDR2 FQNNGV. The CDR3 sequence is CASSRGQGANLIDTQYF. The DNA for the CDR3 is TGTGCCAGCAGCCGAGGACAGGGGGCGAATTTGATAGATACGCAGTATTTT.

The chain combines TRBV6-5 with TRBJ1-5; no reliable D call. Germline assignment: CDR1 MNHEY and CDR2 SVGAGI. V dropped 7 bases and J dropped 1 base, with 11 bases sitting between them. CDR3 length: 14 residues. The CDR3 nucleotides are TGTGCCAGCAAACGAATAGACAGCAATCAGCCCCAGCATTTT. Its protein product is CASKRIDSNQPQHF.

The chain combines TRBV5-4 with TRBJ1-4; 9 bases agree with TRBD1. Germline CDR1 reads SGHNT; CDR2 reads YYREEE (reference sequence). The CDR3 is made up of 16 amino acids. The ends lost 2 bases at V and 3 bases at J; junction bases unmatched: 5. CDR3 in DNA: TGTGCCAGCAGCTTCGACAGGGGGAGAGCTAATGAAAAACTGTTTTTT. Translated: CASSFDRGRANEKLFF.

This clone was recorded only once. The rearrangement joins TRBV7-2 to TRBJ1-3; no clear D. Trimming left V 5 bases short and J 0 bases short, with 11 bases between. CDR3 length: 15 residues. The germline V gene encodes CDR1 SGHTA and CDR2 FQGNSA. As DNA, the CDR3 is TGTGCCAGCAGCGCCCCGACAATCTCTGGAAACACCATATATTTT. Protein sequence: CASSAPTISGNTIYF.

The V call is TRBV2, the J call TRBJ2-7, with 7 bases identical to TRBD1. CDR1 is SNHLY, CDR2 FYNNEI, per germline. Trimming took 8 bases from V and 4 from J; bases not matched to a gene: 11. The CDR3 contains 14 residues. The chain's CDR3 is CASADPGTAYEQYF. CDR3 nucleotides: TGTGCCAGCGCCGACCCGGGGACAGCATACGAGCAGTACTTC.

The chain uses TRBV10-2 and TRBJ2-3; 13 positions match TRBD2. The V segment lost 6 bases and the J segment 6 bases; nucleotides outside the gene matches: 9. Germline CDR1 is WSHSY and CDR2 is SAAADI. CDR3 length: 16 residues. In DNA, the CDR3 is TGCGCCAGCAGGAGGACCGGGACTAGCGGGGCGGATACGCAGTATTTT. Its protein is CASRRTGTSGADTQYF.

This clone is a singleton in its sample. This chain uses TRBV5-1 with TRBJ1-1; D call uncertain. This CDR3 is 13 amino acids long. CDR1 is SGHRS and CDR2 is YFSETQ in the germline V gene. V shed 0 bases and J shed 4 bases, with 7 bases lying between them. The CDR3 loop reads CASSLEVGTEAFF. CDR3 sequence (DNA): TGCGCCAGCAGCTTGGAGGTGGGCACTGAAGCTTTCTTT.

The chain combines TRBV6-6 with TRBJ1-2; TRBD1 agrees at 7 bases. V lost 6 bases, J lost 7 bases, and 14 bases stayed unmatched. Per germline, CDR1 MNHNY and CDR2 SVGAGI (reference sequence). There are 15 residues in the CDR3. CDR3 loop: CASSGAARGPGGYTF. The CDR3 coding sequence is TGTGCCAGCAGCGGTGCCGCTAGGGGGCCCGGTGGCTACACCTTC.

The V gene is TRBV4-3, the J gene TRBJ2-7, with D perhaps TRBD2 (6 bases). Germline V lookup: CDR1 LGHNA, CDR2 YSLEER. The CDR3 has 15 amino acids. With 1 base removed from V and 4 bases from J, the gap between germline ends came to 14 bases. CDR3 in DNA: TGCGCCAGCAGCCAAGGACGTGTGGAGGGATACGAGCAGTACTTC. As protein: CASSQGRVEGYEQYF.

This clone was seen only once. The rearrangement links TRBV5-4 to TRBJ1-1; possible D gene TRBD1, 5 bases. V was trimmed by 2 bases and J by 0 bases, leaving 11 bases between them. The length of the CDR3 is 15 residues. Germline V gene lookup returns CDR1 SGHNT and CDR2 YYREEE (reference sequence). In DNA, the CDR3 is TGTGCCAGCAGCTTTGGAGGGGTCATGAACACTGAAGCTTTCTTT. Its protein is CASSFGGVMNTEAFF.

The V gene is TRBV7-2, the J gene TRBJ1-2; D is possibly TRBD1 (6 bases). The V gene lost 1 base and the J gene lost 5 bases, with 17 bases spanning the gap. This CDR3 spans 16 amino acids. CDR1 is SGHTA, CDR2 FQGNSA, per germline. CDR3 DNA: TGTGCCAGCAGCTTAGTACCCGGGGGGCAGGGGTATGGCTACACCTTC. It codes for CASSLVPGGQGYGYTF. The variable domain in full, with the rest retrieved from reference TRBV7-2 and TRBJ1-2, is GAGVSQSPSNKVTEKGKDVELRCDPISGHTALYWYRQSLGQGLEFLIYFQGNSAPDKSGLPSDRFSAERTGGSVSTLTIQRTQQEDSAVYLCASSLVPGGQGYGYTFGSGTRLTVV.